The present T cell receptor beta chain was sequenced within a study of spatial heterogeneity in lung cancer. Study in general: Raw sequencing reads included, on average, more than 8.5 appearances of each unique TCR and UMI combination. The study's findings and limits: How many expanded intratumoral alpha and beta TCRs were present tracked the tumor mutation count, which was a count of nonsynonymous mutations.

To note about this clonotype: The antigen remains unidentified.

A single record per CDR3 protein comes from TCRdb applying MiXCR to the 5' RACE reads. The table has almost 3,000 distinct CDR3 sequences, approximately 12% seen once. Germline CDR1 MNHEY, CDR2 SMNVEV (reference sequence). Trimming pared 0 bases from V and 3 bases from J, leaving 11 bases between. The CDR3 covers 16 residues. The time point here: sample taken at primary tumor resection. Samples were donated by 72 untreated early-stage non-small cell lung cancer patients. The source is a male donor with early-stage non-small cell lung cancer. Sample: lung tumor tissue, taken at surgery. This chain uses TRBV27 with TRBJ2-2; D possibly corresponds to TRBD1 (6 bases). CDR3 in DNA: TGTGCCAGCAGTTTATCGTCTGGGGGCTACACCGGGGAGCTGTTTTTT. Translated, it gives CASSLSSGGYTGELFF.